The TCR beta chain described here comes from a study of glioma-infiltrating T cells after dendritic cell vaccination. Study background: Dendritic cells derived from monocytes and pulsed with autologous tumor lysate formed the vaccine.

Broader study findings: The cohort had few patients with full blood and tumor sets.

Using immunoSEQ multiplex PCR, the repertoire was profiled, and TCRdb retains in-frame clones only, with some absent. The sample has nearly 85,000 clones, approximately 90% seen once. The germline V gene encodes CDR1 MNHEY and CDR2 SMNVEV (reference sequence). The V segment lost 7 bases and the J segment 0 bases; nucleotides outside the gene matches: 9. The length of the CDR3 is 17 residues. Notes on this clone: Its antigen is undetermined.

V gene TRBV27 combines with J gene TRBJ2-1; the match to TRBD2 covers 10 bases. Here the sequenced sample was blood, taken before dendritic cell vaccination. This receptor was obtained from a human donor with glioblastoma. CDR3 region: CASTLAPSGSSYNEQFF. CDR3 bases: TGTGCCAGCACCCTAGCCCCTAGCGGGAGCTCCTACAATGAGCAGTTCTTC.